This T cell receptor (beta chain) comes out of a study of T cell changes during pregnancy in multiple sclerosis. Measured with immunoSEQ multiplex PCR; TCRdb has only the in-frame clones, and not every one. The data hold more than 80,000 clones, with roughly 92% observed a single time. The material was peripheral blood, obtained after pregnancy. This clonotype was obtained from a female donor with multiple sclerosis, enrolled in a pregnancy study.

The CDR3 DNA reads TGTGCCAGCAGCCCCGCCTTAGCGGGGGGGCCCGGGGAGCTGTTTTTT. The encoded protein is CASSPALAGGPGELFF. This chain connects TRBV7-2 to TRBJ2-2; the match to TRBD2 covers 11 bases. Germline CDR1 SGHTA, CDR2 FQGNSA. The CDR3 has 16 residues. The ends lost 5 bases at V and 6 bases at J; junction bases unmatched: 8. The full variable domain, in which reference TRBV7-2 and TRBJ2-2 provide the parts outside the CDR3, is GAGVSQSPSNKVTEKGKDVELRCDPISGHTALYWYRQSLGQGLEFLIYFQGNSAPDKSGLPSDRFSAERTGGSVSTLTIQRTQQEDSAVYLCASSPALAGGPGELFFGEGSRLTVL.